This T cell receptor beta chain comes out of a study of blood T cell repertoires in COVID-19. TCRdb's copy holds only in-frame clones and misses some; the assay was immunoSEQ multiplex PCR. This sample yields about 240,000 clones, of which 86% are seen a single time; more than 9% belongs to the top ten. The ends lost 5 bases at V and 12 bases at J; junction bases unmatched: 11. This CDR3 spans 15 amino acids. CDR1 and CDR2 from the germline V gene are SEHNR and FQNEAQ (reference sequence). This clone showed up just once. This sequence originates from an elderly man with acute or convalescent COVID-19. Sequences were obtained from peripheral blood. The rearrangement joins TRBV7-9 to TRBJ2-1; 12 bases are a match to TRBD2. The CDR3, as DNA: TGTGCCAGCAGCCCTGCTAGCGGGGGGGCTTTTGTGCAGTTCTTC. Residues: CASSPASGGAFVQFF.